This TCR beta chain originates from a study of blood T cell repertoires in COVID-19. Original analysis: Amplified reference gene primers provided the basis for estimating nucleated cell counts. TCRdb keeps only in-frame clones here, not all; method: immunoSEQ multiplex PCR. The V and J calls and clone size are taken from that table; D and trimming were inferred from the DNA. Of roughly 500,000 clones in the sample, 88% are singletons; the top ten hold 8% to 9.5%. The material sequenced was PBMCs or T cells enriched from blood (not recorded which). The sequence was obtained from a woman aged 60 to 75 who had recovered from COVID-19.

The DNA of the CDR3 is TGTGCCAGCAGTGAAGGGGGGCGGTCACCCCTCCACTTT. It is translated as CASSEGGRSPLHF. The V gene is TRBV2, the J gene TRBJ1-6, with a possible D match to TRBD1 (6 bases). The germline CDR1 and CDR2 sequences are SNHLY and FYNNEI. The CDR3 has 13 residues. Trimming stripped 1 base from V and 10 bases from J, with 8 bases between.